What follows are 32 T cell receptor beta chains derived from one specimen sequenced in a study of blood T cell repertoires in COVID-19. Measured with immunoSEQ multiplex PCR; TCRdb has only the in-frame clones, and not every one. The sample records some 50,000 clones, roughly nine tenths being singletons. The sample consisted of peripheral blood. These receptors all stem from a man between 65 and 85 years old with active COVID-19.

The chain uses TRBV7-9 and TRBJ1-4; 8 bases agree with TRBD1. The junction had 0 bases not matched to a gene; V was cut back by 1 base and J by 5 bases. The CDR3 loop spans 14 amino acids. Germline CDR1 is SEHNR and CDR2 is FQNEAQ (reference sequence). CDR3 loop: CASSLGQGNEKLFF. As DNA, the CDR3 is TGTGCCAGCAGCTTAGGACAGGGGAATGAAAAACTGTTTTTT. The variable domain in full, completed from reference TRBV7-9 and TRBJ1-4, reads DTGVSQNPRHKITKRGQNVTFRCDPISEHNRLYWYRQTLGQGPEFLTYFQNEAQLEKSRLLSDRFSAERPKGSFSTLEIQRTEQGDSAMYLCASSLGQGNEKLFFGSGTQLSVL.

This chain connects TRBV19 to TRBJ2-1; D might be TRBD2 (6 bases). Trimming removed 1 base from V and 9 bases from J, with 19 bases in between. Germline values: CDR1 LNHDA, CDR2 SQIVND (reference sequence). The CDR3 length is 16 residues. CDR3 loop: CASSIAGDSMPREQFF. The CDR3 DNA sequence: TGTGCCAGTAGTATAGCGGGGGACTCCATGCCCCGTGAGCAGTTCTTC. Based on the CDR3 plus reference TRBV19 and TRBJ2-1, the full variable domain is DGGITQSPKYLFRKEGQNVTLSCEQNLNHDAMYWYRQDPGQGLRLIYYSQIVNDFQKGDIAEGYSVSREKKESFPLTVTSAQKNPTAFYLCASSIAGDSMPREQFFGPGTRLTVL.

This clone came up once. The chain recombines TRBV28 with TRBJ2-5; 10 positions match TRBD2. J lost 7 bases, V lost 6 bases, and 14 bases had no gene match. Germline V CDR1 and CDR2: MDHEN, SYDVKM. The CDR3 is 16 amino acids. The DNA of the CDR3 is TGTGCCAGCAGGCAGGGGCTAGCGGGGGTCTCGGGGACCCAGTACTTC. It specifies CASRQGLAGVSGTQYF.

This chain uses TRBV18 with TRBJ2-2; no clear D gene. Germline assignment: CDR1 KGHSH and CDR2 LQKENI. V lost 2 bases and J 1 base, leaving 11 bases between the germline ends. The CDR3 spans 16 residues. CDR3 sequence: CASSPSSLMNTGELFF. DNA for the CDR3: TGTGCCAGCTCACCATCGTCCCTTATGAACACCGGGGAGCTGTTTTTT.

V gene TRBV6-5 combines with J gene TRBJ1-2, with D perhaps matching TRBD1 (5 bases). Trimming shortened V by 6 bases and J by 5 bases, and 7 bases separated the two germline ends. Germline V gives CDR1 MNHEY, CDR2 SVGAGI. There are 11 residues in the CDR3. The CDR3 DNA reads as TGTGCCAGCAGGCAGGGTTATGGCTACACCTTC. This codes for CASRQGYGYTF.

This chain connects TRBV2 to TRBJ2-7; no reliable D call. V was shortened by 1 base and J by 1 base, with 11 bases between the two germline ends. The CDR3 has 15 residues. CDR1 is SNHLY, CDR2 FYNNEI, per germline. CDR3 in DNA: TGTGCCAGCAGTGAAGACGCGAGTATTTCCTACGAGCAGTACTTC. The encoded protein is CASSEDASISYEQYF.

The chain recombines TRBV11-2 with TRBJ2-7; D unclear. V gave up 4 bases and J gave up 3 bases, with 4 bases separating them. In germline, CDR1 is SGHAT, CDR2 FQNNGV. CDR3 length: 11 residues. The CDR3 DNA is TGTGCCAGCAGCTCCGGCTACGAGCAGTACTTC. Amino acids: CASSSGYEQYF. The full variable domain, in which reference TRBV11-2 and TRBJ2-7 provide the parts outside the CDR3, is EAGVAQSPRYKIIEKRQSVAFWCNPISGHATLYWYQQILGQGPKLLIQFQNNGVVDDSQLPKDRFSAERLKGVDSTLKIQPAKLEDSAVYLCASSSGYEQYFGPGTRLTVT.

The chain joins TRBV4-2 to TRBJ2-7, with TRBD1 as a possible D gene (7 bases). Between the trimmed V and J ends, which lost 3 bases and 3 bases, there was a span of 15 bases. The CDR3 has 15 amino acids. Germline CDR1 LGHNA, CDR2 YNFKEQ. In DNA form, the CDR3 reads TGTGCCAGCAGCCAGGGTGGAGGGGGCTACTACGAGCAGTACTTC. It specifies CASSQGGGGYYEQYF.

V is TRBV19 and J is TRBJ2-3, with D unresolved. The ends were cut back, 0 bases at V and 0 bases at J, with 7 bases in the middle. The CDR3 spans 15 residues. Germline CDR1 LNHDA, CDR2 SQIVND (reference sequence). The CDR3 loop is CASSIEGHSTDTQYF. The CDR3 DNA is TGTGCCAGTAGTATAGAGGGCCACAGCACAGATACGCAGTATTTT.

CDR3 nucleotides: TGCGCCAGCAGCCAAGTTGGGACAAGAAATTCACCCCTCCACTTT. This codes for CASSQVGTRNSPLHF. The chain carries TRBV4-3 and TRBJ1-6, with D perhaps matching TRBD1 (6 bases). The germline V gene has CDR1 LGHNA and CDR2 YSLEER. Trimming pared 1 base from V and 7 bases from J, leaving 11 bases between. The CDR3 length is 15 residues.

In DNA form, the CDR3 reads TGTGCCAGCAACGACAGGGGGCGGGGTGGCTACACCTTC. Protein: CASNDRGRGGYTF. The V gene is TRBV19, the J gene TRBJ1-2; 10 bases are shared with TRBD1. From germline, CDR1 is LNHDA and CDR2 SQIVND (reference sequence). This CDR3 is 13 amino acids long. With 9 bases clipped from V and 7 bases from J, the junction kept 8 bases outside the gene matches.

The chain carries TRBV5-1 and TRBJ2-7, with 7 bases fitting TRBD1. The V segment lost 3 bases and the J segment 0 bases; nucleotides outside the gene matches: 6. Per the germline V gene, CDR1 is SGHRS and CDR2 is YFSETQ. This CDR3 contains 15 residues. CDR3 in DNA: TGCGCCAGCAGCTCGGACAGGATGAGCTCCTACGAGCAGTACTTC. Its translation is CASSSDRMSSYEQYF.

The chain carries TRBV29-1 and TRBJ2-5, with 9 bases aligning to TRBD1. Germline trimming cut 5 bases from V and 5 bases from J; bases unmatched to any gene: 6. This CDR3 has 13 residues. Germline V CDR1 and CDR2: SQVTM, ANQGSEA. The CDR3 sequence: CSVKQGAGETQYF. CDR3 in DNA: TGCAGCGTTAAACAGGGGGCGGGGGAGACCCAGTACTTC.

The CDR3 DNA reads TGCGCCAGCAGCTTGCTCGGGACTAGCGGGGGGCAAGAGACCCAGTACTTC. Its protein product is CASSLLGTSGGQETQYF. The J gene is TRBJ2-5, the V gene TRBV5-1; 15 nucleotides match TRBD2. The germline V gene has CDR1 SGHRS and CDR2 YFSETQ. J gave up 2 bases and V 1 base, and 3 bases lay outside the gene matches. This CDR3 is 17 amino acids long.

This chain joins TRBV5-1 and TRBJ1-1; 7 bases are a match to TRBD1. Trimming took 4 bases from V and 1 from J; bases not matched to a gene: 7. Germline V gives CDR1 SGHRS, CDR2 YFSETQ. CDR3 length: 15 amino acids. DNA for the CDR3: TGCGCCAGCAGCGACCTACAGGGGTCGAACACTGAAGCTTTCTTT. Translating it yields CASSDLQGSNTEAFF.

Concerning this clone itself: At one boundary the junction diverges from the germline segment, which might be a read error. J is TRBJ2-3 and V is TRBV7-6; 10 positions match TRBD2. Per the germline V gene, CDR1 is SGHVS and CDR2 is FNYEAQ. The CDR3 is made up of 18 amino acids. The CDR3 loop is CASSLGGLAGEHTDAQYF. The CDR3 DNA follows: TGTGCCAGCAGCTTAGGGGGGCTAGCGGGGGAGCACACAGATGCGCAGTATTTT.

The chain uses TRBV28 and TRBJ1-2, with unresolved D. V lost 8 bases to trimming and J lost 0 bases, with 10 bases between them. The CDR3 consists of 13 residues. CDR1 and CDR2 from the germline V gene are MDHEN and SYDVKM. The CDR3 region is CASREGSNYGYTF. CDR3 in DNA: TGTGCCAGCCGGGAAGGGTCTAACTATGGCTACACCTTC.

The genes are TRBV30 and TRBJ2-3; 10 positions match TRBD1. The CDR3 extends over 18 amino acids. V lost 3 bases, J lost 6 bases, and 18 bases stayed unmatched. The germline gives CDR1 GTSNPN, CDR2 SVGIG (reference sequence). The CDR3 DNA reads as TGTGCCTGGAGGGGTGACAGGGGGCGCTTGGCTATTATGGATACGCAGTATTTT. As protein: CAWRGDRGRLAIMDTQYF.

V gene TRBV20-1 combines with J gene TRBJ2-3, with 7 bases matching TRBD2. This CDR3 is 14 amino acids long. CDR1 is DFQATT, CDR2 SNEGSKA, per germline (reference sequence). V was clipped by 3 bases and J by 3 bases; unmatched bases: 6. The CDR3 region is CSASSLAVTDTQYF. CDR3 bases: TGCAGTGCTAGTAGCCTAGCGGTTACAGATACGCAGTATTTT.

In DNA form, the CDR3 reads TGTGCCTGGAGCTTGGGGACACGGGGAAACACCATATATTTT. Translating it yields CAWSLGTRGNTIYF. V usage is TRBV30 and J usage is TRBJ1-3; TRBD1 is a possible D gene (6 bases). The CDR3 sequence is 14 residues long. The V gene lost 3 bases and the J gene lost 4 bases, with 13 bases spanning the gap. Per germline, CDR1 GTSNPN and CDR2 SVGIG (reference sequence).

The V call is TRBV2, the J call TRBJ1-2; tentatively, D is TRBD1 (5 bases). There are 12 residues in the CDR3. Germline CDR1 SNHLY, CDR2 FYNNEI. V was trimmed by 3 bases and J by 4 bases, leaving 6 bases between them. CDR3 amino acids: CASSEQGYGYTF. CDR3 sequence (DNA): TGTGCCAGCAGTGAGCAGGGCTATGGCTACACCTTC.

In this sample, this clone turned up a few times. V and J are TRBV7-9 and TRBJ2-5; tentative D call: TRBD1 (5 bases). The ends were cut back, 2 bases at V and 4 bases at J, with 26 bases in the middle. Germline V gives CDR1 SEHNR, CDR2 FQNEAQ (reference sequence). The CDR3 has 19 residues. CDR3 in DNA: TGTGCCAGCAGCTTATCCATCTACTTGTCAGGAGATAGGGGAGAGACCCAGTACTTC. Its protein is CASSLSIYLSGDRGETQYF.

V usage is TRBV5-1 and J usage is TRBJ1-3; a weak D match, TRBD1 (6 bases). V lost 4 bases to trimming and J lost 0 bases, with 14 bases between them. The CDR3 contains 16 residues. Germline CDR1 and CDR2: SGHRS and YFSETQ. The CDR3 spells CASSPYGQFSGNTIYF. CDR3 DNA: TGCGCCAGCAGCCCCTATGGACAGTTCTCTGGAAACACCATATATTTT.

The chain joins TRBV30 to TRBJ1-1; D is undetermined. V was clipped by 0 bases and J by 3 bases, with 8 bases between them. Germline V gene lookup returns CDR1 GTSNPN and CDR2 SVGIG (reference sequence). This CDR3 contains 13 residues. As DNA, the CDR3 is TGTGCCTGGAGTGTGTTATTCGACACTGAAGCTTTCTTT. Translated, it gives CAWSVLFDTEAFF.

This clone was counted a single time. This chain uses TRBV7-2 with TRBJ1-1; TRBD1 agrees at 8 bases. This CDR3 comprises 15 residues. V trimming: 5 bases; J trimming: 4 bases; junction bases outside the gene matches: 9. In germline, CDR1 is SGHTA, CDR2 FQGNSA. CDR3 sequence: CASSPGSDRGTEAFF. As DNA, the CDR3 is TGTGCCAGCAGCCCCGGCTCCGACAGGGGCACTGAAGCTTTCTTT. The entire variable domain, with the rest obtained from reference TRBV7-2 and TRBJ1-1, is as follows: GAGVSQSPSNKVTEKGKDVELRCDPISGHTALYWYRQSLGQGLEFLIYFQGNSAPDKSGLPSDRFSAERTGGSVSTLTIQRTQQEDSAVYLCASSPGSDRGTEAFFGQGTRLTVV.

The chain couples TRBV28 to TRBJ2-1; perhaps TRBD2 as D (6 bases). Trimming removed 5 bases from V and 5 bases from J, with 16 bases in between. This CDR3 comprises 15 residues. The germline V gene encodes CDR1 MDHEN and CDR2 SYDVKM. CDR3 DNA sequence: TGTGCCAGCAGTCAAGGAGGGGAACGGGACAATGAGCAGTTCTTC. It translates to CASSQGGERDNEQFF.

The chain carries TRBV28 and TRBJ2-7; 9 nucleotides line up with TRBD1. CDR3 length: 15 residues. The germline V gene encodes CDR1 MDHEN and CDR2 SYDVKM. The V gene end was trimmed by 3 bases and the J gene end by 4 bases; junction bases not matched to a gene: 7. In DNA, the CDR3 is TGTGCCAGCAGTTTCTCCGGGACAGGGTCGTACGAGCAGTACTTC. The encoded protein is CASSFSGTGSYEQYF.

The rearrangement joins TRBV20-1 to TRBJ2-5; 9 bases are a match to TRBD2. The CDR3 runs to 16 residues. Per the germline V gene, CDR1 is DFQATT and CDR2 is SNEGSKA (reference sequence). The V and J ends lost 3 bases and 2 bases, in that order; junction bases with no gene match: 10. The CDR3 DNA follows: TGCAGTGCTAGTGGTAGCGGGGGATTTCTTCAAGAGACCCAGTACTTC. It encodes CSASGSGGFLQETQYF.

The chain employs TRBV18 and TRBJ1-2; D is ambiguous. Germline loops: CDR1 KGHSH, CDR2 LQKENI. V was pared by 0 bases and J by 0 bases, with 8 bases between. CDR3 length: 15 amino acids. This CDR3 reads CASSPPLGTNYGYTF. CDR3 bases: TGTGCCAGCTCACCACCTCTCGGTACTAACTATGGCTACACCTTC.

The CDR3 region is CASSRDRGYNEQFF. In DNA form, the CDR3 reads TGTGCCAGCAGTCGGGACAGGGGGTACAATGAGCAGTTCTTC. The V and J genes are TRBV6-5 and TRBJ2-1, with 11 bases that match TRBD1. The CDR3 runs to 14 residues. After removal of 5 bases from V and 4 bases from J, the junction contained 1 base not matched to a gene. Germline CDR1 is MNHEY and CDR2 is SVGAGI.

The chain is built from TRBV11-3 and TRBJ2-1; TRBD2 aligns across 8 bases. This CDR3 is 15 amino acids long. Per germline, CDR1 SGHNT and CDR2 YENEEA. J gave up 5 bases and V 5 bases, and 8 bases lay outside the gene matches. The CDR3 sequence: CASSKNSGVNNEQFF. The CDR3 bases are TGTGCCAGCAGCAAAAATAGCGGGGTGAACAATGAGCAGTTCTTC.

V usage is TRBV30 and J usage is TRBJ1-2; D might be TRBD1 (5 bases). This CDR3 has 12 amino acids. The V end was cut by 4 bases, the J end by 2 bases, with 8 bases between. CDR1 and CDR2 from the germline V gene are GTSNPN and SVGIG (reference sequence). The DNA of the CDR3 is TGTGCCTGGACAGGGCTCAACTATGGCTACACCTTC. Encoded protein: CAWTGLNYGYTF.